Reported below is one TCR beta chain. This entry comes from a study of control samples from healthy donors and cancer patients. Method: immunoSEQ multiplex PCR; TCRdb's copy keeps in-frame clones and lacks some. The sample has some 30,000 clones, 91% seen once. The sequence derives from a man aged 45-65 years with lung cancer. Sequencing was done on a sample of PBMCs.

This CDR3 reads CASSRGLLKMRQETQYF. The CDR3 DNA sequence: TGTGCCAGCAGTAGAGGGCTCCTCAAAATGCGTCAAGAGACCCAGTACTTC. The chain carries TRBV6-2 or TRBV6-3 and TRBJ2-5; the D gene is possibly TRBD2 (5 bases). The CDR3 length is 17 residues. Germline V gives CDR1 MNHEY, CDR2 SVGEGT. V lost 5 bases, J lost 2 bases, and 21 bases lay in between.